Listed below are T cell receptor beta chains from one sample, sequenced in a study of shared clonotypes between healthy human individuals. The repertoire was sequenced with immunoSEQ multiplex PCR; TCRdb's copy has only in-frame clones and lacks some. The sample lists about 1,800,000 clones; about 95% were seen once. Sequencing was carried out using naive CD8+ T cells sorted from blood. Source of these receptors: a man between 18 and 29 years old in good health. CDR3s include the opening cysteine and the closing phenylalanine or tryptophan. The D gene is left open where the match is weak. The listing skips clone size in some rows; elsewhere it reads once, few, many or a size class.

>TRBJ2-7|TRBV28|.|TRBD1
CASSPRDRVSNEQYF
TGTGCCAGCAGTCCCCGGGACAGGGTCTCCAACGAGCAGTACTTC
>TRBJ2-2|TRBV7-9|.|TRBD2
CASSPTLREGAGELFF
TGTGCCAGCAGCCCAACGCTGCGGGAGGGCGCCGGGGAGCTGTTTTTT
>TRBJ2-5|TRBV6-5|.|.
CASSYTYPRSQETQYF
TGTGCCAGCAGTTACACGTACCCGAGGTCCCAAGAGACCCAGTACTTC
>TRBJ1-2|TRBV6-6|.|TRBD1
CASSYEGQRAFYGYTF
TGTGCCAGCAGTTACGAGGGACAGCGGGCCTTCTATGGCTACACCTTC
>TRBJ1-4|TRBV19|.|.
CASSITGAANEKLFF
TGTGCCAGTAGTATAACCGGGGCGGCTAATGAAAAACTGTTTTTT
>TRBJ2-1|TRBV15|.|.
CATSIPDGDSYNEQFF
TGTGCCACCAGCATACCGGACGGCGACTCCTACAATGAGCAGTTCTTC
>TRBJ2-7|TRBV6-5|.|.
CASSLGGPDEQYF
TGTGCCAGCAGTCTGGGCGGTCCCGACGAGCAGTACTTC
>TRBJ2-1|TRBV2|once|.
CASSGPVLKYNEQFF
TGTGCCAGCAGTGGCCCAGTCCTAAAATACAATGAGCAGTTCTTC
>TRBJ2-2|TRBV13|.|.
CASSLENTGELFF
TGTGCCAGCAGCTTGGAGAACACCGGGGAGCTGTTTTTT
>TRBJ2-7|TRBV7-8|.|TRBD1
CASSIGQGAGYEQYF
TGTGCCAGCAGCATTGGACAGGGGGCAGGCTACGAGCAGTACTTC
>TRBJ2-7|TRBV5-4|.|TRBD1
CASSLGGFPGTGPSYEQYF
TGTGCCAGCAGCTTGGGGGGGTTCCCCGGGACAGGGCCTTCCTACGAGCAGTACTTC
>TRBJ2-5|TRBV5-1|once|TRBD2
CASSLALAGGVFGETQYF
TGCGCCAGCAGCTTGGCATTAGCGGGAGGGGTATTCGGAGAGACCCAGTACTTC
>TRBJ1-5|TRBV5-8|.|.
CASSFGKPIQPQHF
TGTGCCAGCAGCTTTGGAAAGCCCATCCAGCCCCAGCATTTT
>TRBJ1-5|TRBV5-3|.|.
CARSSRRQPRISNQPQHF
TGTGCCAGAAGCTCGCGGAGACAGCCAAGGATTAGCAATCAGCCCCAGCATTTT
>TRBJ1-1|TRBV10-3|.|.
CAISESGGEAFF
TGTGCCATCAGTGAGTCGGGTGGTGAAGCTTTCTTT
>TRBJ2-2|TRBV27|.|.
CASRLTGRDTGELFF
TGTGCCAGCAGACTTACTGGACGCGACACCGGGGAGCTGTTTTTT
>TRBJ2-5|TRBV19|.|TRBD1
CASSIWTGVQETQYF
TGTGCCAGTAGTATCTGGACAGGGGTTCAAGAGACCCAGTACTTC
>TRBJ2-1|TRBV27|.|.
CASREFGSNEQFF
TGTGCCAGCCGGGAGTTCGGTAGCAATGAGCAGTTCTTC
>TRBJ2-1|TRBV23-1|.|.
CASSPPLYRVGTKYQEQFF
TGCGCCAGCAGTCCCCCCTTGTACAGGGTGGGCACCAAGTATCAGGAGCAGTTCTTC
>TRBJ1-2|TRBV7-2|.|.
CASSLTYTADNYGYTF
TGTGCCAGCAGCCTAACTTACACGGCCGACAACTATGGCTACACCTTC
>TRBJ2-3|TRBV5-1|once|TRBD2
CASSLAGGTDTQYF
TGCGCCAGCAGCTTAGCGGGGGGCACAGATACGCAGTATTTT
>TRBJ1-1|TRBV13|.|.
CASSLGEGGKTEAFF
TGTGCCAGCAGCTTAGGCGAGGGCGGGAAGACTGAAGCTTTCTTT